The 20 T cell receptor beta chains reported below all come from one sample, sequenced in a study of blood T cells in healthy people across ages. A second PCR of roughly 7 to 11 cycles used a sample-barcoded 5' primer and a J-beta primer mix. In TCRdb, the 5' RACE reads were re-called with MiXCR into one record per CDR3 protein. The data show 450,000 to 700,000 distinct CDR3 sequences, roughly 28% seen once. The sample consisted of blood. The receptors shown here come from a woman between 65 and 79 years old in good health.

DNA of the CDR3: TGCGCCAGCAGCTTGGTAGCGGGGCTTGGCGAGCAGTACTTC. It translates to CASSLVAGLGEQYF. The chain links TRBV5-1 to TRBJ2-7, with 8 bases lining up with TRBD2. The CDR3 length is 14 residues. With 0 bases clipped from V and 6 bases from J, the junction kept 5 bases outside the gene matches. Germline-derived CDR1 and CDR2 are SGHRS and YFSETQ.

This clonotype was seen more than once but under ten times. The J gene is TRBJ1-1, the V gene TRBV10-3, with a possible D match to TRBD1 (5 bases). Germline assignment: CDR1 ENHRY and CDR2 SYGVKD. The CDR3 loop spans 14 amino acids. V was cut by 4 bases and J by 4 bases, with 13 bases left in between. The CDR3 nucleotides are TGTGCCATCAGTGCCGGGGCGCCGGGCACTGAAGCTTTCTTT. Its protein is CAISAGAPGTEAFF.

This clonotype was seen a handful of times. The genes are TRBV10-3 and TRBJ2-5; D possibly matches TRBD1 or TRBD2 (5 bases each). Near its end, the DNA agrees better with TRBJ2-1, so the J call may be wrong. Germline CDR1 reads ENHRY; CDR2 reads SYGVKD. This CDR3 is built from 16 residues. Written as DNA, the CDR3 is TGTGCCATCAGAGAACAGTGGGGCAGCGGAGGCAATGAGCAGTTCTTC. Protein sequence: CAIREQWGSGGNEQFF.

V gene TRBV9 combines with J gene TRBJ2-2; D remains unclear. The CDR3 has 13 amino acids. V was clipped by 3 bases and J by 4 bases, with 7 bases between them. CDR1 is SGDLS, CDR2 YYNGEE, per germline. The CDR3 sequence: CASSDPPTGELFF. For the CDR3, the DNA is TGTGCCAGCAGCGACCCTCCCACCGGGGAGCTGTTTTTT.

This clonotype was counted at least ten times. The chain combines TRBV3-1 with TRBJ1-6; a weak D match, TRBD1 (6 bases). Germline CDR1 is LGHDT and CDR2 is YNNKEL (reference sequence). The CDR3 is 14 residues long. Between the trimmed V and J ends, which lost 6 bases and 14 bases, there was a span of 20 bases. CDR3 nucleotides: TGTGCCAGCAGTCTCAAGGCGTGGGGGGCCTCCCTCCACTTT. As protein: CASSLKAWGASLHF.

This clonotype was counted between two and nine times. The chain carries TRBV20-1 and TRBJ2-3; D not resolved. The V end lost 2 bases, the J end lost 9 bases, and 12 bases lay between the germline ends. Germline V CDR1 and CDR2: DFQATT, SNEGSKA (reference sequence). CDR3 length equals 12 residues. CDR3 sequence: CSARTTPDTQYF. In nucleotides, the CDR3 is TGCAGTGCTAGAACTACCCCGGACACGCAGTATTTT.

In this sample, this clonotype turned up a few times. The J gene is TRBJ2-5, the V gene TRBV7-9, with 7 bases matching TRBD2. Trimming removed 10 bases from V and 1 base from J; junction bases left unmatched: 18. Per germline, CDR1 SEHNR and CDR2 FQNEAQ (reference sequence). CDR3 length: 17 amino acids. Written as DNA, the CDR3 is TGTGCCATCAGACGGTCTGACTCCGGGGGGATCCAAGAGACCCAGTACTTC. As protein: CAIRRSDSGGIQETQYF.

This clonotype was counted a single time. This chain uses TRBV15 with TRBJ2-5; D unclear. The J call is uncertain, as TRBJ2-1 better fits the DNA end. The CDR3 has 14 residues. The V gene's germline CDR1 is LNHNV and CDR2 YYDKDF (reference sequence). CDR3 nucleotide sequence: TGTGCCACCAGGGAGACTGGATCGATGAATGAGCAGTTCTTC. Its protein product is CATRETGSMNEQFF.

The rearrangement links TRBV19 to TRBJ2-5; D perhaps matches TRBD1 (5 bases). CDR3 length: 13 amino acids. From germline, CDR1 is LNHDA and CDR2 SQIVND (reference sequence). V lost 3 bases to trimming and J lost 5 bases, with 10 bases between them. CDR3 sequence (DNA): TGTGCCAGTAGTATCTTAGGGGTCGAGACCCAGTACTTC. The encoded protein is CASSILGVETQYF.

This clonotype occurred many times. The chain is built from TRBV6-2 or TRBV6-3 and TRBJ2-6; D is unresolved. Trimming shortened V by 6 bases and J by 0 bases, and 3 bases separated the two germline ends. This CDR3 contains 13 residues. From germline, CDR1 is MNHEY and CDR2 SVGEGT. CDR3 in DNA: TGTGCCAGCAGGAGCTCTGGGGCCAACGTCCTGACTTTC. It specifies CASRSSGANVLTF.

This clonotype has a handful of counts. The J gene is TRBJ1-2, the V gene TRBV7-2, with 9 bases matching TRBD1. The germline V gene encodes CDR1 SGHTA and CDR2 FQGNSA. This CDR3 has 16 residues. With 3 bases clipped from V and 4 bases from J, the junction kept 9 bases outside the gene matches. DNA for the CDR3: TGTGCCAGCAGCTTCGGCTCCGGGACAGGGATCTATGGCTACACCTTC. Residues: CASSFGSGTGIYGYTF.

The chain joins TRBV12-3 or TRBV12-4 to TRBJ2-3; the match to TRBD2 covers 12 bases. The ends lost 4 bases at V and 5 bases at J; junction bases unmatched: 7. The CDR3 consists of 16 residues. The CDR3 bases are TGTGCCAGCAGTTCCTACCAGACTAGCGGGGGAGATACGCAGTATTTT. Its translation: CASSSYQTSGGDTQYF.

This clonotype was seen more than once but under ten times. The rearrangement joins TRBV20-1 to TRBJ1-4; D unclear. The germline CDR1 and CDR2 sequences are DFQATT and SNEGSKA (reference sequence). Between the trimmed V and J ends, which lost 1 base and 8 bases, there was a span of 17 bases. The CDR3 is made up of 15 amino acids. CDR3 region: CSARVMWGGYEKLFF. CDR3 in DNA: TGCAGTGCTAGAGTCATGTGGGGTGGATACGAAAAACTGTTTTTT.

This clonotype came up many times. The rearrangement joins TRBV7-2 to TRBJ2-1; TRBD2 agrees at 8 bases. The J segment lost 1 base and the V segment lost 5 bases, leaving 4 bases of the junction unmatched. The CDR3 consists of 15 residues. Germline loops: CDR1 SGHTA, CDR2 FQGNSA. The CDR3 here is CASSLLAGSYNEQFF. Here the CDR3 DNA reads TGTGCCAGCAGCCTTTTAGCGGGGTCCTACAATGAGCAGTTCTTC.

The chain combines TRBV5-6 with TRBJ1-5; 8 bases are shared with TRBD1. The CDR3 length is 16 residues. The V segment lost 4 bases and the J segment 4 bases; nucleotides outside the gene matches: 10. The germline V gene encodes CDR1 SGHDT and CDR2 YYEEEE. The CDR3 DNA reads as TGTGCCAGCAGCCTAAGGGACAGGTTTGGAAATCAGCCCCAGCATTTT. Its protein product is CASSLRDRFGNQPQHF.

The chain combines TRBV7-2 with TRBJ2-4; no reliable D call. The ends were cut back, 4 bases at V and 3 bases at J, with 10 bases in the middle. This CDR3 contains 14 residues. Per germline, CDR1 SGHTA and CDR2 FQGNSA. The CDR3 loop is CASSSLQYKNIQYF. The CDR3 DNA sequence: TGTGCCAGCAGCTCGCTACAATACAAAAACATTCAGTACTTC.

A few counts support this clonotype. The V call is TRBV9, the J call TRBJ2-1, with D perhaps TRBD1 (8 bases). Trimming took 5 bases from V and 10 from J, leaving 13 bases between them. The germline gives CDR1 SGDLS, CDR2 YYNGEE. The CDR3 runs to 12 residues. As DNA, the CDR3 is TGTGCCAGCAGTGGGGGGGACAGGGAGCAGTTCTTC. Translation gives CASSGGDREQFF.

This clonotype was seen only a few times. V is TRBV10-3 and J is TRBJ1-1, with a possible D match to TRBD1 (6 bases). Germline loops: CDR1 ENHRY, CDR2 SYGVKD. Deletions cut 3 bases from V and 1 base from J, with 9 bases between. CDR3 length equals 14 residues. CDR3 in DNA: TGTGCCATCAGTGAAGGGGGGACGAACACTGAAGCTTTCTTT. Protein: CAISEGGTNTEAFF.

This clonotype turned up a few times. The rearrangement joins TRBV6-1 to TRBJ1-2; TRBD1 matches at 7 bases. The CDR3 is 17 residues long. The ends lost 4 bases at V and 2 bases at J; junction bases unmatched: 13. CDR1 is MNHNS, CDR2 SASEGT, per germline. The CDR3 bases are TGTGCCAGCAGTGCAAGGACAGGCCAGAGGGGGAACTATGGCTACACCTTC. Its translation is CASSARTGQRGNYGYTF.

This clonotype was detected a few times. The genes are TRBV20-1 and TRBJ1-2; no reliable D call. CDR3 length equals 13 residues. Germline V gene sequence: CDR1 DFQATT, CDR2 SNEGSKA (reference sequence). Trimming pared 6 bases from V and 4 bases from J, leaving 15 bases between. This chain's CDR3 is CSARVGGFYGYTF. CDR3 nucleotides: TGCAGTGCACGGGTGGGCGGGTTCTATGGCTACACCTTC.